This TCR beta chain was sequenced during a study of shared clonotypes between healthy human individuals. In the study overall: CD4 naive and CD4 memory each took three plates per donor, while CD8 naive took two and CD8 memory one.

Libraries were prepared by immunoSEQ multiplex PCR; TCRdb keeps only in-frame clonotypes and omits some of them. The table lists about 1 million clones, roughly 70% of them singletons. Study results and limitations: For sorted subsets, rarefaction showed incomplete sequencing despite large depth.

The CDR3 totals 14 residues. Unmatched junction bases numbered 4, after V lost 4 bases and J lost 3 bases. Germline V lookup: CDR1 SGHKS, CDR2 YYEKEE (reference sequence). This clone was observed many times. The antigen remains undetermined. Source material: memory CD4+ T cells sorted from blood. The subset denotes: CD45RA-negative fraction. This sequence joins TRBV5-5 and TRBJ1-1, with 9 bases identical to TRBD1. This TCR was sampled from a man aged 18-30 years in good health. Here the CDR3 reads CASSRGQGYTEAFF. The CDR3 bases are TGTGCCAGCAGCCGAGGACAGGGGTACACTGAAGCTTTCTTT.